This passage covers 27 T cell receptor beta chains from one sample sequenced in a study of cytomegalovirus exposure and HLA in healthy donors (dated by TCRdb to about 2017). The library relied on the immunoSEQ multiplex PCR assay. For the multiplex PCR, a mixture combining 60 forward primers for TCR Vbeta segments and 13 reverse primers for TCR Jbeta segments was used. TCRdb took over this immuneACCESS table, retaining in-frame rearrangements with V and J assigned. Such tables are incomplete; in checked studies, under half of the missing clones stem from an unresolved V gene, and the remainder is unexplained. In all, the sample holds more than 95,000 clones, and 73% of those were seen once. Of the sample, about 4.4% falls within the top ten clones. The sample taken for sequencing was PBMCs. These receptors came from a man between 60 and 75 years old in good health and CMV-seropositive.

The V gene is TRBV4-3, the J gene TRBJ1-5, with 7 bases matching TRBD1. Germline V gives CDR1 LGHNA, CDR2 YSLEER. Trimming took 5 bases from V and 0 from J; bases not matched to a gene: 10. The CDR3 consists of 17 residues. The DNA of the CDR3 is TGCGCCAGCAGCGAAGCCAAGGGACAGCTTAGCAATCAGCCCCAGCATTTT. Translated: CASSEAKGQLSNQPQHF.

This rearrangement joins TRBV2 to TRBJ2-7; weak D call: TRBD1 (6 bases). The germline V and J ends were trimmed by 11 bases and 6 bases, with 14 bases remaining between them. This CDR3 is 11 amino acids long. Per the germline V gene, CDR1 is SNHLY and CDR2 is FYNNEI. The CDR3 loop reads CAGGTSREQYF. The CDR3 nucleotides read TGTGCCGGTGGGACAAGCCGCGAGCAGTACTTC.

The rearrangement links TRBV5-1 to TRBJ2-1; 8 nucleotides agree with TRBD2. J lost 5 bases, V lost 3 bases, and 4 bases had no gene match. CDR3 length equals 14 residues. Germline V gene sequence: CDR1 SGHRS, CDR2 YFSETQ. As DNA, the CDR3 is TGCGCCAGCAGCTCCTCGGGGGGGGACAATGAGCAGTTCTTC. The encoded protein is CASSSSGGDNEQFF.

This clone came up a few times. The rearrangement links TRBV7-3 to TRBJ2-3; 8 nucleotides align to TRBD2. CDR1 is SGHTA, CDR2 FQGTGA, per germline. Unmatched junction bases numbered 2, after V lost 1 base and J lost 2 bases. CDR3 length equals 15 residues. Here the CDR3 DNA reads TGTGCCAGCAGCTTAATAGCGGGGAACACAGATACGCAGTATTTT. Translation: CASSLIAGNTDTQYF.

V is TRBV21-1 and J is TRBJ2-1; the D call TRBD2 from the table was never checked on the DNA. TRBV21-1 is a pseudogene segment. The length of the CDR3 is 9 residues. The CDR3: CASNYEQFF. CDR3 DNA: TGTGCCAGCAACTATGAGCAGTTCTTC.

This clone was observed a handful of times. The chain joins TRBV5-1 to TRBJ1-4; 8 bases match TRBD1. J was trimmed by 5 bases and V by 0 bases; bases with no gene match: 3. The CDR3 sequence is 15 residues long. Germline V CDR1 and CDR2: SGHRS, YFSETQ. Here the CDR3 reads CASSLAGQANEKLFF. In DNA, the CDR3 is TGCGCCAGCAGCTTGGCGGGACAGGCGAATGAAAAACTGTTTTTT.

The rearrangement links TRBV25-1 to TRBJ1-4; D gene uncertain. The CDR3 totals 13 residues. Trimming shortened V by 7 bases and J by 6 bases, and 12 bases separated the two germline ends. CDR1 and CDR2 (germline): MGHDK, SYGVNS. CDR3 sequence reads: CASMALNDEKLFF. DNA of the CDR3: TGTGCCAGCATGGCTTTAAATGATGAAAAACTGTTTTTT.

This clone turned up a few times. The rearrangement links TRBV30 to TRBJ1-2; 7 positions match TRBD1. The germline V gene encodes CDR1 GTSNPN and CDR2 SVGIG (reference sequence). V lost 3 bases and J lost 7; bases outside the gene matches: 8. The CDR3 totals 13 residues. CDR3 region: CAWRATGAPGYTF. CDR3 bases: TGTGCCTGGAGGGCCACAGGGGCGCCTGGCTACACCTTC.

This clone came up once. This sequence joins TRBV7-9 and TRBJ1-4; 8 bases agree with TRBD1. The CDR3 extends over 17 amino acids. CDR1 is SEHNR, CDR2 FQNEAQ, per germline (reference sequence). Germline trimming cut 4 bases from V and 5 bases from J; bases unmatched to any gene: 12. DNA of the CDR3: TGTGCCAGCAGCTCCCAGTCCGGACAGGGCGGAAATGAAAAACTGTTTTTT. Translating it yields CASSSQSGQGGNEKLFF.

The V and J genes are TRBV25-1 and TRBJ2-5; 8 positions agree with TRBD1. The trim removed 3 bases at V and 4 bases at J, leaving 13 bases unmatched. CDR3 size: 17 residues. From germline, CDR1 is MGHDK and CDR2 SYGVNS. The CDR3 nucleotides are TGTGCCAGCAGTGACCGAGGAGGCAGGGGGCAGGGAGAGACCCAGTACTTC. It yields the protein CASSDRGGRGQGETQYF.

The gene calls are TRBV5-1 and TRBJ2-5, with 10 bases that match TRBD2. After removal of 4 bases from V and 2 bases from J, the junction contained 11 bases not matched to a gene. The CDR3 has 17 amino acids. Germline CDR1 is SGHRS and CDR2 is YFSETQ. This CDR3 reads CASSPGVSLAGQETQYF. In nucleotides, the CDR3 is TGCGCCAGCAGCCCGGGGGTCTCACTAGCGGGGCAAGAGACCCAGTACTTC.

The chain couples TRBV19 to TRBJ2-3; TRBD2 matches at 7 bases. The CDR3 contains 17 residues. V shed 5 bases, J shed 1 base, and the junction held 12 bases outside the gene matches. The V gene's germline CDR1 is LNHDA and CDR2 SQIVND (reference sequence). The CDR3 bases are TGTGCCAGTAGTCCCCAACTAGCGAGCTACCGCACAGATACGCAGTATTTT. It yields the protein CASSPQLASYRTDTQYF.

This sequence joins TRBV7-9 and TRBJ1-1, with D hard to call. The CDR3 length is 11 residues. Germline-derived CDR1 and CDR2 are SEHNR and FQNEAQ (reference sequence). The ends were cut back, 5 bases at V and 7 bases at J, with 8 bases in the middle. The CDR3 reads CASSAVGEAFF. CDR3 DNA sequence: TGTGCCAGCAGCGCGGTAGGTGAAGCTTTCTTT.

V is TRBV5-1 and J is TRBJ1-1; 11 bases map to TRBD1. The ends lost 4 bases at V and 10 bases at J; junction bases unmatched: 6. The CDR3 runs to 13 residues. CDR1 is SGHRS and CDR2 is YFSETQ in the germline V gene. CDR3: CASSPGTGGGAFF. The CDR3 bases are TGCGCCAGCAGCCCAGGGACAGGGGGGGGAGCTTTCTTT.

The rearrangement links TRBV6-1 to TRBJ2-3, with a tentative D call TRBD2 (7 bases). The germline V and J ends were trimmed by 11 bases and 8 bases, with 26 bases remaining between them. The CDR3 length is 15 residues. CDR1 MNHNS and CDR2 SASEGT come from the germline V gene. The CDR3 sequence is CAGTGLGGARRTQYF. Here the CDR3 DNA reads TGTGCCGGGACTGGGTTGGGGGGGGCGCGTCGTACGCAGTATTTT.

This clone has only one observation. The V call is TRBV10-3, the J call TRBJ2-2, with 10 nucleotides matching TRBD1. V was clipped by 2 bases and J by 7 bases; unmatched bases: 4. Germline assignment: CDR1 ENHRY and CDR2 SYGVKD. This CDR3 is 15 amino acids long. CDR3 sequence reads: CAISEDRGHDGELFF. In DNA, the CDR3 is TGTGCCATCAGTGAGGACAGGGGGCATGACGGGGAGCTGTTTTTT.

J is TRBJ2-3 and V is TRBV7-8, with 7 bases identical to TRBD2. Trimming at V came to 3 bases and at J to 4 bases, leaving 1 base not matched to a gene. Germline assignment: CDR1 SGHVS and CDR2 FQNEAQ. The CDR3 sequence is 13 residues long. The CDR3 loop is CASSFRGADTQYF. CDR3 DNA sequence: TGTGCCAGCAGCTTCCGGGGGGCAGATACGCAGTATTTT.

V gene TRBV11-2 combines with J gene TRBJ2-2; weak D call: TRBD1 (5 bases). Trimming left V 1 base short and J 6 bases short, with 6 bases between. The CDR3 loop spans 13 amino acids. CDR1 and CDR2 (germline): SGHAT, FQNNGV. Written as DNA, the CDR3 is TGTGCCAGCAGCTTAGTAGGGGCCGGGGAGCTGTTTTTT. Translating gives CASSLVGAGELFF.

This sequence joins TRBV29-1 and TRBJ1-3; D call uncertain. This CDR3 spans 11 amino acids. CDR1 is SQVTM, CDR2 ANQGSEA, per germline. Trimming pared 6 bases from V and 0 bases from J, leaving 3 bases between. Written as DNA, the CDR3 is TGCAGCGTCATCTCTGGAAACACCATATATTTT. It yields the protein CSVISGNTIYF.

Only a few counts were recorded for this clone. The chain is built from TRBV15 and TRBJ1-6; 8 nucleotides match TRBD1. CDR3 size: 15 residues. Germline assignment: CDR1 LNHNV and CDR2 YYDKDF (reference sequence). Trimming cost V 0 bases and J 10 bases; bases outside gene matches: 5. The CDR3 protein is CATSRDLGQGSPLHF. CDR3 coding DNA: TGTGCCACCAGCAGAGATCTAGGACAGGGATCACCCCTCCACTTT.

V is TRBV19 and J is TRBJ1-6, with D possibly being TRBD1 (6 bases). The length of the CDR3 is 14 residues. Between the trimmed V and J ends, which lost 7 bases and 3 bases, there was a span of 10 bases. CDR1 is LNHDA, CDR2 SQIVND, per germline (reference sequence). The CDR3 is CASTPGHYNSPLHF. The CDR3 nucleotides read TGTGCCAGTACCCCGGGACACTATAATTCACCCCTCCACTTT.

The chain links TRBV6-5 to TRBJ2-7; D call uncertain. V dropped 9 bases and J dropped 2 bases, with 20 bases sitting between them. Per the germline V gene, CDR1 is MNHEY and CDR2 is SVGAGI. The CDR3 runs 15 residues. The CDR3 nucleotides read TGTGCCAGGACCCATAGACGGAGTATAACCTACGAGCAGTACTTC. It yields the protein CARTHRRSITYEQYF.

This chain joins TRBV10-3 and TRBJ1-1, with a weak D call TRBD1 (5 bases). This CDR3 spans 17 amino acids. Germline V gene sequence: CDR1 ENHRY, CDR2 SYGVKD. V was clipped by 1 base and J by 0 bases, with 15 bases between them. For the CDR3, the DNA is TGTGCCATCAGTGAGTACTGGGTCGGGGGAATGAACACTGAAGCTTTCTTT. The encoded protein is CAISEYWVGGMNTEAFF.

This clone was counted once. The chain is built from TRBV18 and TRBJ1-5; the D gene is possibly TRBD1 (6 bases). This CDR3 contains 14 residues. Germline V CDR1 and CDR2: KGHSH, LQKENI. V gave up 4 bases and J gave up 3 bases, with 10 bases separating them. The CDR3: CASSLQGPNQPQHF. As DNA, the CDR3 is TGTGCCAGCTCACTTCAGGGGCCCAATCAGCCCCAGCATTTT.

This clone appeared a few times. The chain recombines TRBV15 with TRBJ2-5; D may be TRBD2 (6 bases). The CDR3 is 14 residues long. CDR1 is LNHNV and CDR2 is YYDKDF in the germline V gene (reference sequence). Between the trimmed V and J ends, which lost 4 bases and 5 bases, there was a span of 14 bases. CDR3 sequence: CATSIRRGSETQYF. In nucleotides, the CDR3 is TGTGCCACCAGCATCAGGCGGGGCTCGGAGACCCAGTACTTC.

The J gene is TRBJ1-2, the V gene TRBV5-1; 9 nucleotides align to TRBD1. Looked up from germline, CDR1 is SGHRS and CDR2 is YFSETQ. There are 14 residues in the CDR3. The J segment lost 7 bases and the V segment lost 1 base, leaving 5 bases of the junction unmatched. This chain's CDR3 is CASSLLDRGGGYTF. The CDR3 region has the DNA TGCGCCAGCAGCTTGCTCGACAGGGGGGGTGGCTACACCTTC.

About this clone itself: Other DNA variants within this sample encode the same CDR3. The chain links TRBV6-6 to TRBJ1-4; a possible D gene is TRBD1 (6 bases). The ends were cut back, 0 bases at V and 8 bases at J, with 13 bases in the middle. This CDR3 is built from 15 residues. Germline V gives CDR1 MNHNY, CDR2 SVGAGI (reference sequence). The CDR3 nucleotides read TGTGCCAGCAGTTACTCTAAAGGGGGAGGGGAAAAACTGTTTTTT. It codes for CASSYSKGGGEKLFF.